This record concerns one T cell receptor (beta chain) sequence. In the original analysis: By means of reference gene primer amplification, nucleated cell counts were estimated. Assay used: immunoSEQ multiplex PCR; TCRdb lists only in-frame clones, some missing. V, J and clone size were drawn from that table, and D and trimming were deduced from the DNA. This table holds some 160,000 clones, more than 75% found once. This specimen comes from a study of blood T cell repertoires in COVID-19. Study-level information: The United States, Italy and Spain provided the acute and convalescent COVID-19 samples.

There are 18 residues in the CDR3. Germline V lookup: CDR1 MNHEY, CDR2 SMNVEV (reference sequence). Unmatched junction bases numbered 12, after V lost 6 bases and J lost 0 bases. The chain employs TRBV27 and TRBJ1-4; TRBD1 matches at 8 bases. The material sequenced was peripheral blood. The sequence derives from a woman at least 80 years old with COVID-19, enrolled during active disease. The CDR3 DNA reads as TGTGCCAGCAGCCCTGCGACAGGGGTTCCGGCAACTAATGAAAAACTGTTTTTT. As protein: CASSPATGVPATNEKLFF.